This T cell receptor beta chain was recovered during a study of shared clonotypes between healthy human individuals. Notes on this clone: The sample has other DNA sequences that encode this CDR3 too.

Only in-frame clones appear in the TCRdb table, and some are missing; sequencing was by immunoSEQ multiplex PCR. The sample has about 680,000 clones; 73% are singletons. The CDR3 is 14 amino acids. Germline V gene lookup returns CDR1 KGHSH and CDR2 LQKENI. V was clipped by 3 bases and J by 4 bases; unmatched bases: 2. Sequences were obtained from memory CD4+ T cells sorted from blood. The subset denotes: CD45RA-negative fraction. The chain combines TRBV18 with TRBJ1-5, with 8 positions matching TRBD1. The receptor was derived from a woman under 40 in good health. CDR3 protein: CASSPGTGNQPQHF. CDR3 nucleotide sequence: TGTGCCAGCTCACCCGGGACAGGTAATCAGCCCCAGCATTTT.